This T cell receptor beta chain was recovered during a study of T-cell memory formation after mild COVID-19. Turning to the study itself: There were largely donor-specific TCR clusters.

One entry per CDR3 protein, called by TCRdb with MiXCR from the 5' RACE reads. The table lists about 430,000 distinct CDR3 sequences, more than 15% of them singletons. Trimming cost V 7 bases and J 1 base; bases outside gene matches: 7. Looked up from germline, CDR1 is MNHNS and CDR2 is SASEGT. The CDR3 extends over 14 amino acids. The chain carries TRBV6-1 and TRBJ2-7, with TRBD1 matching 7 bases. Sequenced material: PBMCs or a T cell subset sorted from them (not recorded which). The sequence was obtained from a man aged 18 to 35 who had mild COVID-19 (a few samples of this study predate the infection). Cell type and time point are not known. The DNA of the CDR3 is TGTGCCAGCACCTCCGGGACAGCATCCTACGAGCAGTACGTC. Its protein is CASTSGTASYEQYV.